The 10 T cell receptor beta chains below were found in one sample sequenced in a study of human T cells and chemical hapten exposure. TCRdb used MiXCR to reprocess the RACE reads, holding one entry per CDR3 protein. The data hold under 150,000 distinct CDR3 sequences, with 9% to 13% observed a single time. Time point given: patch test 1, 2 weeks after DPC sensitization. Treatment meaning: therapeutic diphenylcyclopropenone sensitization with weekly scalp DPC. The starting material was whole blood, obtained in connection with sensitization to the hapten diphenylcyclopropenone (DPC). The receptors shown here come from a woman in her 50s with alopecia areata. Some clones in this sample may be carry-over from other donors' samples.

The V and J genes are TRBV28 and TRBJ2-7, with D possibly being TRBD2 (5 bases). The germline V gene has CDR1 MDHEN and CDR2 SYDVKM. Trimming removed 7 bases from V and 1 base from J, with 5 bases in between. CDR3 length: 11 residues. CDR3 residues: CASTGSYEQYF. The CDR3 DNA reads as TGTGCCAGCACGGGGTCCTACGAGCAGTACTTC.

This clonotype was recorded a few times. J is TRBJ2-3 and V is TRBV20-1; 10 bases line up with TRBD1. With V trimmed by 7 bases and J by 5 bases, 9 bases remained unmatched. CDR1 DFQATT and CDR2 SNEGSKA come from the germline V gene (reference sequence). This CDR3 has 14 residues. The CDR3 loop is CSVDGTGVGDTQYF. The CDR3 DNA reads TGCAGTGTGGACGGGACAGGGGTGGGAGATACGCAGTATTTT.

This clonotype was seen ten or more times. The chain is built from TRBV12-3 or TRBV12-4 and TRBJ1-2, with TRBD1 identical over 9 bases. The CDR3 runs 16 residues. V lost 3 bases and J lost 3; bases outside the gene matches: 8. The CDR3 here is CASSFSWTGAYYGYTF. The CDR3 DNA follows: TGTGCCAGCAGTTTCTCTTGGACAGGGGCGTACTATGGCTACACCTTC.

This clonotype was seen ten or more times. The chain recombines TRBV20-1 with TRBJ2-1; 12 nucleotides line up with TRBD2. Germline lookup yields CDR1 DFQATT and CDR2 SNEGSKA (reference sequence). This CDR3 has 16 residues. Trimming at V came to 4 bases and at J to 6 bases, leaving 10 bases not matched to a gene. The CDR3 region is CSAMDITSGRSNEQFF. The CDR3 region has the DNA TGCAGTGCTATGGATATTACTAGCGGGAGGTCCAATGAGCAGTTCTTC.

This clonotype was counted between two and nine times. The chain links TRBV10-3 to TRBJ2-3, with TRBD1 matching over 7 bases. CDR1 and CDR2 (germline): ENHRY, SYGVKD. J lost 4 bases, V lost 5 bases, and 3 bases had no gene match. The CDR3 is 13 amino acids. The CDR3 DNA reads TGTGCCATCAGTCCGGGACAGTCAGATACGCAGTATTTT. Amino acids: CAISPGQSDTQYF.

This clonotype was observed many times. V gene TRBV5-1 combines with J gene TRBJ2-5, with D unclear. Per germline, CDR1 SGHRS and CDR2 YFSETQ. V lost 0 bases and J 2 bases, leaving 5 bases between the germline ends. The CDR3 sequence is 13 residues long. The CDR3 nucleotides are TGCGCCAGCAGCTTGGTTACACAAGAGACCCAGTACTTC. Protein product: CASSLVTQETQYF.

V is TRBV29-1 and J is TRBJ1-1, with D uncertain. From germline, CDR1 is SQVTM and CDR2 ANQGSEA. The germline V and J ends were trimmed by 4 bases and 0 bases, with 6 bases remaining between them. The CDR3 totals 12 residues. The CDR3 loop is CSVGRMNTEAFF. Written as DNA, the CDR3 is TGCAGCGTTGGCCGCATGAACACTGAAGCTTTCTTT.

This chain joins TRBV18 and TRBJ1-2; D may be TRBD1 (5 bases). This CDR3 region has 16 residues. Germline V gives CDR1 KGHSH, CDR2 LQKENI. V lost 1 base, J lost 0 bases, and 12 bases lay in between. The CDR3 spells CASSPQRGSANYGYTF. CDR3 DNA sequence: TGTGCCAGCTCACCACAGAGGGGATCGGCTAACTATGGCTACACCTTC.

This clonotype was counted many times. The genes are TRBV12-3 or TRBV12-4 and TRBJ2-7, with D possibly matching TRBD2 (5 bases). The CDR3 has 14 residues. Trimming stripped 3 bases from V and 0 bases from J, with 9 bases between. The CDR3 is CASSFSGTSYEQYF. For the CDR3, the DNA is TGTGCCAGCAGTTTCAGCGGAACCTCCTACGAGCAGTACTTC.

The chain joins TRBV28 to TRBJ2-3, with a possible D match to TRBD1 (5 bases). V lost 4 bases, J lost 4 bases, and 15 bases lay in between. The germline V gene has CDR1 MDHEN and CDR2 SYDVKM. The CDR3 extends over 15 amino acids. CDR3 bases: TGTGCCAGCAGTTCTCCACAGGTTTGGGCAGATACGCAGTATTTT. Protein: CASSSPQVWADTQYF.